The 13 T cell receptor beta chains below all came from one sample that was sequenced in a study of post-analysis software for immune sequencing data. Study outcomes and limitations: Four to six TRBV segments were more frequent in patients than controls; TRBV5-6, TRBV5-1 and TRBV20-1 belonged to this group.

No antigens are known for them. Libraries were made from TCR beta cDNA, and they carried unique molecular identifiers. TCRdb processed the PCR reads anew with MiXCR; each CDR3 protein has one entry. The data show hundreds of thousands of distinct CDR3 sequences, 25% to 30% seen once. The sample comprised blood. These receptors were collected from a girl aged 10 to 17 with multiple sclerosis.

The chain joins TRBV19 to TRBJ2-6, with D unclear. The CDR3 covers 15 residues. Germline CDR1 reads LNHDA; CDR2 reads SQIVND (reference sequence). V dropped 2 bases and J dropped 0 bases, with 5 bases sitting between them. CDR3 nucleotide sequence: TGTGCCAGTAGTATAAGCGACTCTGGGGCCAACGTCCTGACTTTC. Protein product: CASSISDSGANVLTF.

In this sample, this clonotype turned up a few times. The rearrangement joins TRBV5-6 to TRBJ2-1; D is perhaps TRBD1 (6 bases). Per germline, CDR1 SGHDT and CDR2 YYEEEE. Trimming took off 3 bases at V and 7 bases at J, with 8 bases between the two ends. This CDR3 is built from 12 residues. The CDR3 sequence: CASSWGLNEQFF. In DNA, the CDR3 is TGTGCCAGCAGCTGGGGGCTGAATGAGCAGTTCTTC.

The chain combines TRBV19 with TRBJ1-4; 8 bases agree with TRBD1. Germline values: CDR1 LNHDA, CDR2 SQIVND (reference sequence). Unmatched junction bases numbered 5, after V lost 5 bases and J lost 0 bases. The CDR3 spans 16 residues. CDR3 DNA sequence: TGTGCCAGTAGTTTGGGACAGGCTGCAACTAATGAAAAACTGTTTTTT. The encoded protein is CASSLGQAATNEKLFF.

The gene calls are TRBV4-1 and TRBJ2-2, with TRBD1 matching over 10 bases. Germline CDR1 and CDR2: MGHRA and YSYEKL. This CDR3 is 15 amino acids long. V dropped 7 bases and J dropped 4; count of bases not matched to a gene: 6. CDR3 region: CASNRQGAGTGELFF. The DNA for the CDR3 is TGCGCCAGCAATAGACAGGGGGCCGGCACCGGGGAGCTGTTTTTT.

This sequence joins TRBV12-3 or TRBV12-4 and TRBJ2-1; 9 nucleotides align to TRBD2. J was trimmed by 5 bases and V by 5 bases; bases with no gene match: 7. The CDR3 extends over 15 amino acids. In nucleotides, the CDR3 is TGTGCCAGCAGTCAGGCTAGCGGGGTGAACAATGAGCAGTTCTTC. This codes for CASSQASGVNNEQFF.

This chain uses TRBV12-5 with TRBJ2-7; D uncertain. The DNA end lines up better with TRBJ2-5; the J call may be wrong. The germline V gene encodes CDR1 LGHNT and CDR2 FRNRAP. CDR3 size: 11 residues. CDR3 sequence (DNA): TGTGCTAGTGGTTTCACCGAGACCCAGTACTTC. As protein: CASGFTETQYF.

The chain joins TRBV10-2 to TRBJ2-3, with D perhaps TRBD1 (6 bases). The CDR3 has 16 amino acids. The germline V gene has CDR1 WSHSY and CDR2 SAAADI. V gave up 6 bases and J gave up 3 bases, with 19 bases separating them. CDR3 sequence (DNA): TGCGCCAGCAGCTTCCCACAGGGTGTTGGTACAGATACGCAGTATTTT. Protein sequence: CASSFPQGVGTDTQYF.

The V gene is TRBV5-1, the J gene TRBJ2-1, with 10 bases matching TRBD2. The DNA matches TRBJ2-7 better at its end, which makes the J call doubtful. CDR3 length: 20 amino acids. CDR1 is SGHRS and CDR2 is YFSETQ in the germline V gene. The CDR3 DNA is TGCGCCAGCAGCTTGGCAGGGCTAGCGGGGGCGCGACTCTCCTACAATGAGCAGTACTTC. Translating it yields CASSLAGLAGARLSYNEQYF.

This clonotype was seen a few times. J is TRBJ1-2 and V is TRBV12-3 or TRBV12-4, with D possibly matching TRBD1 (5 bases). V lost 2 bases to trimming and J lost 4 bases, with 20 bases between them. CDR3 length equals 17 residues. The DNA for the CDR3 is TGTGCCAGCAGTTTATACGGCCTGGGACCCCCCGGCTATGGCTACACCTTC. It encodes CASSLYGLGPPGYGYTF.

The rearrangement uses TRBV20-1 and TRBJ1-2; no reliable D call. This CDR3 region has 9 residues. Per germline, CDR1 DFQATT and CDR2 SNEGSKA (reference sequence). The CDR3 sequence: CRAPLGYTF. CDR3 coding DNA: TGCAGGGCGCCCTTGGGCTACACCTTC.

This clonotype occurred many times. The chain combines TRBV7-2 with TRBJ2-3; D assignment may be TRBD1 or TRBD2 (6 bases each). CDR1 and CDR2 from the germline V gene are SGHTA and FQGNSA. CDR3 length: 15 amino acids. With 10 bases removed from V and 4 bases from J, the gap between germline ends came to 21 bases. The DNA for the CDR3 is TGTGCCATTAATCCCGGGAGCAAGGGGGCAGATACGCAGTATTTT. This gives the protein CAINPGSKGADTQYF.

This clonotype has more than one count but fewer than ten. The chain combines TRBV7-9 with TRBJ1-5, with 8 positions matching TRBD1. This CDR3 is 13 amino acids long. Per the germline V gene, CDR1 is SEHNR and CDR2 is FQNEAQ (reference sequence). The junction had 5 bases not matched to a gene; V was cut back by 8 bases and J by 5 bases. The DNA for the CDR3 is TGTGCCAGCTCCCCGACAGGGGATCAGCCCCAGCATTTT. This encodes CASSPTGDQPQHF.

The J gene is TRBJ2-1, the V gene TRBV7-2, with 8 bases matching TRBD2. The J segment lost 6 bases and the V segment lost 5 bases, leaving 9 bases of the junction unmatched. The CDR3 extends over 15 amino acids. Germline V gene data show CDR1 as SGHTA and CDR2 as FQGNSA. The CDR3 sequence: CASSRRLALTNEQFF. The CDR3 region has the DNA TGTGCCAGCAGCCGCCGACTAGCGTTGACCAATGAGCAGTTCTTC.